This TCR beta chain derives from a study of cytomegalovirus exposure and HLA in healthy donors. Method: immunoSEQ multiplex PCR; TCRdb's copy keeps in-frame clones and lacks some. Of some 150,000 clones listed, 87% are singletons. This CDR3 contains 13 residues. Germline V gives CDR1 SGDLS, CDR2 YYNGEE. The V end lost 1 base, the J end lost 8 bases, and 10 bases lay between the germline ends. The sample comprised PBMCs. The genes are TRBV9 and TRBJ1-5; D not resolved. The sequence derives from a man younger than 35 in good health and CMV-seropositive. Here the CDR3 DNA reads TGTGCCAGCAGCGTAAATCCCCGAGAGCCCCAGCATTTT. Protein product: CASSVNPREPQHF.